Listed below are T cell receptor beta chains from one sample, sequenced in a study of CD8+ T cells in alopecia areata. Clones were read by immunoSEQ multiplex PCR, and TCRdb kept only the in-frame ones, dropping some. The sample records about 150,000 clones, around two thirds being singletons. The sequencing sample was made of CD8+ T cells sorted from blood. These receptors were collected from a human donor in good health. Each CDR3 is given with its conserved first and last residue. Each record gives: V gene, CDR3 protein.

v_call: TRBV9
cdr3_aa: CASSAGREQYF

v_call: TRBV23-1
cdr3_aa: CASSHLDRGPYEQYF

v_call: TRBV6-5
cdr3_aa: CASRVDSSYNEQFF

v_call: TRBV19
cdr3_aa: CASSPSVGSTEAFF

v_call: TRBV7-9
cdr3_aa: CASSLVGYEQYF

v_call: TRBV19
cdr3_aa: CASSSPGGFNEQYF

v_call: TRBV30
cdr3_aa: CAWSVASGSSYEQYF

v_call: TRBV5-1
cdr3_aa: CASSLKDEQFF

v_call: TRBV28
cdr3_aa: CASSPWTSGRPYEQYF

v_call: TRBV2
cdr3_aa: CASSDRQGNQPQHF

v_call: TRBV30
cdr3_aa: CAWSQADRRTGELFF

v_call: TRBV7-6
cdr3_aa: CASSHSAPLADQETQYF

v_call: TRBV30
cdr3_aa: CAWSVRYNEQFF

v_call: TRBV5-4
cdr3_aa: CASSLVGPGQGYGYTF

v_call: TRBV7-2
cdr3_aa: CASSSTYTEAFF

v_call: TRBV13
cdr3_aa: CASSSLGTSPTDTQYF

v_call: TRBV15
cdr3_aa: CATSKGRTEQFF

v_call: TRBV5-1
cdr3_aa: CASSLEASGNYNEQFF

v_call: TRBV9
cdr3_aa: CASSPRDSYGYTF

v_call: TRBV6-6
cdr3_aa: CASIGRGSNQPQHF

v_call: TRBV27
cdr3_aa: CASSLSGANVLTF

v_call: TRBV15
cdr3_aa: CATSQWPETQYF

v_call: TRBV4-1
cdr3_aa: CASSLSPSSYNEQFF

v_call: TRBV25-1
cdr3_aa: CASSDRSSNQPQHF

v_call: TRBV30
cdr3_aa: CAWIPGTGVTDTQYF

v_call: TRBV29-1
cdr3_aa: CSVEGFHSLYYGYTF

v_call: TRBV9
cdr3_aa: CASSTGNSGNTIYF

v_call: TRBV27
cdr3_aa: CASSLYGNYEQYF

v_call: TRBV4-1
cdr3_aa: CASSPHGTSGSSSYEQYF

v_call: TRBV5-6
cdr3_aa: CASSLGQINTEAFF

v_call: TRBV19
cdr3_aa: CASMGSHYSNQPQHF

v_call: TRBV15
cdr3_aa: CATAQGRNTGELFF

v_call: TRBV29-1
cdr3_aa: CSVEVTSGRAVVNEQFF

v_call: TRBV4-2
cdr3_aa: CASSRQINQPQHF

v_call: TRBV9
cdr3_aa: CASTSPGQGHTGELFF

v_call: TRBV9
cdr3_aa: CASSDATTRLRNTQYF

v_call: TRBV6-1
cdr3_aa: CATSGVGTANLRRHF

v_call: TRBV7-9
cdr3_aa: CASSFTPEETQYF

v_call: TRBV29-1
cdr3_aa: CSVEDLELDTQYF

v_call: TRBV27
cdr3_aa: CASKSDTLGSGYTF

v_call: TRBV18
cdr3_aa: CASSPGGKETQYF

v_call: TRBV11-2
cdr3_aa: CASSLTTLTGGNVLTF

v_call: TRBV13
cdr3_aa: CASRLAGLAWETQYF

v_call: TRBV13
cdr3_aa: CASSWGLDLNNEQFF

v_call: TRBV6-1
cdr3_aa: CASSRQGGFGEQYF

v_call: TRBV27
cdr3_aa: CASSRSGTSAYNEQFF

v_call: TRBV4-1
cdr3_aa: CASSQDLSAGETQYF

v_call: TRBV6-6
cdr3_aa: CASSSGRLGVINIQYF

v_call: TRBV30
cdr3_aa: CAWSAAGGNEQYF

v_call: TRBV7-9
cdr3_aa: CASSLGASGYTF